This entry lists 19 T cell receptor beta chains sequenced from one sample in a study of T cells in Graves' hyperthyroidism and ophthalmopathy. Template material for amplifying TCR beta CDR3 regions consisted of RNA transcripts. The HTBI set primed first-round TCR CDR3 RT-PCR. TCRdb fed the multiplex PCR reads into MiXCR, producing one record per CDR3 protein. The profile shows fewer than 300,000 distinct CDR3 sequences, 20% to 30% of them singletons. Sequenced input: blood. The receptors shown here come from a man in his forties with Graves' hyperthyroidism that later progressed to Graves' ophthalmopathy.

This clonotype showed up many times. The chain carries TRBV28 and TRBJ2-7; 8 bases line up with TRBD1. CDR3 size: 15 residues. V lost 6 bases, J lost 2 bases, and 9 bases stayed unmatched. Germline loops: CDR1 MDHEN, CDR2 SYDVKM. The CDR3 nucleotides read TGTGCCAGCAGCCTTGACAGGGGATTTACCTACGAGCAGTACTTC. Encoded protein: CASSLDRGFTYEQYF.

The chain recombines TRBV6-1 with TRBJ2-5, with 8 bases matching TRBD1. V was pared by 5 bases and J by 4 bases, with 9 bases of the junction left unmatched. This CDR3 spans 15 amino acids. Germline V gene lookup returns CDR1 MNHNS and CDR2 SASEGT. CDR3 DNA: TGTGCCAGCAGTATGACAGGGGTTCAGGGAGAGACCCAGTACTTC. Translated, it gives CASSMTGVQGETQYF.

This clonotype has a count of ten or more. This chain links TRBV20-1 with TRBJ1-5; D might be TRBD1 (5 bases). The CDR3 length is 14 residues. CDR1 DFQATT and CDR2 SNEGSKA come from the germline V gene (reference sequence). The V and J ends lost 0 bases and 5 bases respectively, with 11 bases between them. The CDR3 region has the DNA TGCAGTGCTAGAGATTCCGCAGGGTATCAGCCCCAGCATTTT. This codes for CSARDSAGYQPQHF.

This clonotype was counted a few times. The chain is built from TRBV5-1 and TRBJ2-2; 12 bases are shared with TRBD2. CDR3 length equals 16 residues. Germline V gene lookup returns CDR1 SGHRS and CDR2 YFSETQ. V shed 4 bases and J 6 bases; nucleotides not matched to a gene: 7. CDR3 residues: CASSGRLAGDAGELFF. The CDR3 DNA reads as TGCGCCAGCAGCGGCAGACTAGCGGGAGACGCCGGGGAGCTGTTTTTT.

In its sample, this clonotype was seen many times. The chain recombines TRBV5-5 with TRBJ1-1; 9 bases are shared with TRBD1. Germline trimming cut 4 bases from V and 7 bases from J; bases unmatched to any gene: 5. The CDR3 is 13 amino acids. In germline, CDR1 is SGHKS, CDR2 YYEKEE (reference sequence). The CDR3 region has the DNA TGTGCCAGCAGCCCTATGGGACAGGGTGAAGCTTTCTTT. It is translated as CASSPMGQGEAFF.

This clonotype was recorded many times. V and J are TRBV14 and TRBJ2-4; D might be TRBD1 (6 bases). V was shortened by 4 bases and J by 3 bases, with 10 bases between the two germline ends. Germline CDR1 reads SGHDN; CDR2 reads FVKESK. This CDR3 has 14 amino acids. The DNA for the CDR3 is TGTGCCAGCAGCCTGGAAGGGGGCAAAAACATTCAGTACTTC. This translates into CASSLEGGKNIQYF.

The sample holds many counts of this clonotype. The rearrangement links TRBV19 to TRBJ2-2; D tentatively reads TRBD1 or TRBD2 (5 bases each). V was clipped by 3 bases and J by 4 bases, with 12 bases between them. CDR3 length: 15 residues. In germline, CDR1 is LNHDA, CDR2 SQIVND (reference sequence). The CDR3 sequence: CASSIFAGSTGELFF. The CDR3 nucleotides are TGTGCCAGTAGTATTTTTGCAGGGAGCACCGGGGAGCTGTTTTTT.

This clonotype was seen repeatedly, ten times or more. The V call is TRBV28, the J call TRBJ1-2; 12 nucleotides align to TRBD1. With V trimmed by 7 bases and J by 7 bases, 13 bases remained unmatched. Per the germline V gene, CDR1 is MDHEN and CDR2 is SYDVKM. CDR3 size: 16 residues. The DNA of the CDR3 is TGTGCCAGCACCACTCCCGGGGGGACAGGGGGCTTTGGCTACACCTTC. Translation: CASTTPGGTGGFGYTF.

The sample holds many counts of this clonotype. The rearrangement joins TRBV6-5 to TRBJ2-7; D ambiguous. The CDR3 sequence is 12 residues long. V lost 7 bases to trimming and J lost 0 bases, with 7 bases between them. Germline CDR1 MNHEY, CDR2 SVGAGI. CDR3 protein: CASTLTSYEQYF. Written as DNA, the CDR3 is TGTGCCAGCACTCTCACCTCCTACGAGCAGTACTTC.

This clonotype was found many times. The V and J genes are TRBV6-2 or TRBV6-3 and TRBJ2-5; D gene unclear. Trimming left V 0 bases short and J 4 bases short, with 9 bases between. This CDR3 comprises 14 residues. CDR1 is MNHEY, CDR2 SVGEGT, per germline. In DNA, the CDR3 is TGTGCCAGCAGTTACTCAACGGGTCCAGAGACCCAGTACTTC. Its translation is CASSYSTGPETQYF.

This clonotype was counted at least ten times. The chain combines TRBV11-3 with TRBJ2-2, with TRBD2 matching 14 bases. Trimming took 5 bases from V and 8 from J; bases not matched to a gene: 7. The CDR3 spans 16 residues. Per the germline V gene, CDR1 is SGHNT and CDR2 is YENEEA. The CDR3 bases are TGTGCCAGCAGCCTGGGACTAGCGGGAGCTCGGGGGGAGCTGTTTTTT. Translation gives CASSLGLAGARGELFF.

The table lists this clonotype with many counts. The genes are TRBV5-1 and TRBJ2-7, with TRBD2 matching 7 bases. V gave up 4 bases and J gave up 6 bases; unmatched junction bases: 10. Germline CDR1 reads SGHRS; CDR2 reads YFSETQ. The CDR3 is made up of 14 amino acids. The CDR3 DNA reads TGCGCCAGCAGCCTAGCGGAGAATCGGGGCGAGCAGTACTTC. As protein: CASSLAENRGEQYF.

This clonotype was seen many times. CDR3 region: CASSRDGRNQPQHF. CDR3 coding DNA: TGTGCCAGCAGCCGCGACGGTCGCAATCAGCCCCAGCATTTT. V gene TRBV12-3 or TRBV12-4 combines with J gene TRBJ1-5; no firm D call. The CDR3 totals 14 residues. Trimming pared 6 bases from V and 2 bases from J, leaving 11 bases between.

Many counts were recorded for this clonotype. This rearrangement joins TRBV29-1 to TRBJ1-1; the match to TRBD1 covers 9 bases. The CDR3 contains 15 residues. The ends lost 5 bases at V and 3 bases at J; junction bases unmatched: 10. Germline CDR1 SQVTM, CDR2 ANQGSEA. CDR3 amino acids: CSVPPSGTGYTEAFF. In nucleotides, the CDR3 is TGCAGCGTTCCACCATCCGGGACAGGGTACACTGAAGCTTTCTTT.

This clonotype occurred a few times. The chain has TRBV18 and TRBJ1-5, with D possibly TRBD1 on 6 matching bases. V was trimmed by 8 bases and J by 4 bases, leaving 15 bases between them. In germline, CDR1 is KGHSH, CDR2 LQKENI. The CDR3 length is 14 residues. Here the CDR3 DNA reads TGTGCCAGCGGAAAACAGGGAACTAATCAGCCCCAGCATTTT. This encodes CASGKQGTNQPQHF.

Many counts were recorded for this clonotype. This chain links TRBV30 with TRBJ1-5, with unresolved D. Germline V gene sequence: CDR1 GTSNPN, CDR2 SVGIG (reference sequence). Trimming took off 2 bases at V and 0 bases at J, with 8 bases between the two ends. The CDR3 covers 14 residues. CDR3 in amino acids: CAWSRASSNQPQHF. For the CDR3, the DNA is TGTGCCTGGAGTCGGGCCAGTAGCAATCAGCCCCAGCATTTT.

This clonotype was seen ten or more times. The V call is TRBV27, the J call TRBJ2-2; D unclear. Trimming took off 3 bases at V and 5 bases at J, with 16 bases between the two ends. The CDR3 sequence is 16 residues long. Germline V gives CDR1 MNHEY, CDR2 SMNVEV (reference sequence). The CDR3 sequence: CASSFWYSGGTGELFF. CDR3 bases: TGTGCCAGCAGTTTTTGGTACAGTGGTGGGACCGGGGAGCTGTTTTTT.

This clonotype was seen at least ten times. V and J are TRBV15 and TRBJ2-6; D remains unclear. The V end lost 8 bases, the J end lost 2 bases, and 10 bases lay between the germline ends. The CDR3 runs 14 residues. Per the germline V gene, CDR1 is LNHNV and CDR2 is YYDKDF (reference sequence). In DNA form, the CDR3 reads TGTGCCACCGCAAGGGAAACTGGGGCCAACGTCCTGACTTTC. Protein product: CATARETGANVLTF.

This chain connects TRBV6-1 to TRBJ2-5, with 11 bases aligning to TRBD2. V dropped 6 bases and J dropped 4; count of bases not matched to a gene: 4. The CDR3 extends over 14 amino acids. The germline gives CDR1 MNHNS, CDR2 SASEGT. DNA for the CDR3: TGTGCCAGCAGGACTAGCGGGGTTGGAGAGACCCAGTACTTC. Protein product: CASRTSGVGETQYF.